Described below is a single TCR beta chain sequence and its context. Antigen unknown. The data originate from a study of cytomegalovirus exposure and HLA in healthy donors. Study-wide results and caveats: In a later analysis, DRB1 alleles had the most associated TCRs; HLA-C alleles the fewest. Reports indicate that TCR beta sequences accurately predicted the HLA-A and HLA-B alleles of most subjects. Reported results showed that the classifier diagnosed cytomegalovirus status with high specificity and sensitivity. CMV antigen specificity of a few CMV-associated chains was confirmed in vitro.

Vbeta (60) and Jbeta (13) primers were used in the PCR. The protocol was immunoSEQ multiplex PCR, while the TCRdb copy is restricted to in-frame clones and leaves out a portion. The data hold some 140,000 clones, with about 80% observed a single time. The V gene's germline CDR1 is SEHNR and CDR2 FQNEAQ (reference sequence). This CDR3 contains 15 residues. V lost 5 bases to trimming and J lost 6 bases, with 17 bases between them. Input material: PBMCs. This TCR was sampled from a young man in good health and CMV-seropositive. This chain links TRBV7-9 with TRBJ2-1, with TRBD2 as a possible D gene (6 bases). The CDR3 coding sequence is TGTGCCAGCAGCCCCCTGGGGACTGACATCAATGAGCAGTTCTTC. It encodes CASSPLGTDINEQFF.